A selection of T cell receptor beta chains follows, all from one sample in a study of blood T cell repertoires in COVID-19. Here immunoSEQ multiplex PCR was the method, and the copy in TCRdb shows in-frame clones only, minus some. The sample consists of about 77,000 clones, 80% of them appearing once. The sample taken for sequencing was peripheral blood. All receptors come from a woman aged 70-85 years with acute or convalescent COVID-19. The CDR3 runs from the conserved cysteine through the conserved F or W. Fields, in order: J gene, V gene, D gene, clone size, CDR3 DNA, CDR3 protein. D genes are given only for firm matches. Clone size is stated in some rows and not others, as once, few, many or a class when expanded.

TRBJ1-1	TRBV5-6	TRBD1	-	TGTGCCAGCAGCTTGGGGCGAGGGACAGGGCGAACTGAAGCTTTCTTT	CASSLGRGTGRTEAFF
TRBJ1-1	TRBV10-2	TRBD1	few	TGCGCCAGCAGTGAGACAGGGGACACTGAAGCTTTCTTT	CASSETGDTEAFF
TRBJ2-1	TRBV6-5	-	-	TGTGCCACCGCAGTTTACAATGAGCAGTTCTTC	CATAVYNEQFF
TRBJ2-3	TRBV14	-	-	TGTGCCAGCAGCCAAGATTGGCTAGCGAGATACGATACGCAGTATTTT	CASSQDWLARYDTQYF
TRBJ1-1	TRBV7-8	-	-	TGTGCCAGCAGTTTGAGAGAGAGACAGATGAACACTGAAGCTTTCTTT	CASSLRERQMNTEAFF
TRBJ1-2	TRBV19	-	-	TGTGCCAGTAGCACCATTGGGGGGGGCACCTTC	CASSTIGGGTF
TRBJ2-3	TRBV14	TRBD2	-	TGTGCCAGCAGCCAAGATGAAGCGGGGGGGCGGGATACGCAGTATTTT	CASSQDEAGGRDTQYF
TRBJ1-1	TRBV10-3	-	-	TGTGCCATCAGTGGAGCGGGAAACACTGAAGCTTTCTTT	CAISGAGNTEAFF
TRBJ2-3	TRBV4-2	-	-	TGTGCCAGCGGCGGCTCGACAGATACGCAGTATTTT	CASGGSTDTQYF
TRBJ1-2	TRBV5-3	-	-	TGTGCCAGAAGCCCGAGCTCCTATGGCTACACCTTC	CARSPSSYGYTF
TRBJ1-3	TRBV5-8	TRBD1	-	TGTGCCAGCAGCGGGGGACAGGCCAGCTCTGGAAACACCATATATTTT	CASSGGQASSGNTIYF
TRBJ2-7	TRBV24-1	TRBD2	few	TGTGCCACCAGTGGGGGAGGGATCGGCTACGAGCAGTACTTC	CATSGGGIGYEQYF
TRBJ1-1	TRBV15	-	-	TGTGCCACCAGCAGACGCCGGGGAGGGCTTAACACTGAAGCTTTCTTT	CATSRRRGGLNTEAFF
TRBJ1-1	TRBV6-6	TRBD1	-	TGTGCCGTATCAGGGGGCACCCTCACTGAAGCTTTCTTT	CAVSGGTLTEAFF
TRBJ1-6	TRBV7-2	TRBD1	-	TGTGCCAGCAGCCCCGGACAGGAGTCACCCCTCCACTTT	CASSPGQESPLHF
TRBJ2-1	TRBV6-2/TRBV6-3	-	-	TGTGCCAGCAGTTACTCATATCCCGGGACAACAAATGAGCAGTTCTTC	CASSYSYPGTTNEQFF
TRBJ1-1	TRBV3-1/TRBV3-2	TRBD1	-	TGTGCCAGCAGCCAGCGACAGGGGGGAGGCACTGAAGCTTTCTTT	CASSQRQGGGTEAFF
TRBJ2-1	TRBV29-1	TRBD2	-	TGCAGCGTTACCCGGGGACTAGGGAACAATGAGCAGTTCTTC	CSVTRGLGNNEQFF
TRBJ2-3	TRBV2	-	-	TGTGCCAGCCTCAGGGAAGATACGCAGTATTTT	CASLREDTQYF
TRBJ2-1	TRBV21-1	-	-	TGTGCCAGCAGCAAAGAGGACAGGACAAGCTCCTACAATGAGCAGTTCTTC	CASSKEDRTSSYNEQFF
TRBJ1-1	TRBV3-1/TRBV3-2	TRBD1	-	TGTGCCAGCAGCCAAGATGGGACAGGGTCGCCCAAACCCGCGGCTTTCTTT	CASSQDGTGSPKPAAFF
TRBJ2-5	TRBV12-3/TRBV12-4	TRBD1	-	TGTGCCAGCAGTATGGGGACAGGGAAGGCCCAGTACTTC	CASSMGTGKAQYF
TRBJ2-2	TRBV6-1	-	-	TGTGCCAGCAGTGAAGCAGGGAGGGGGACCGGGGAGCTGTTTTTT	CASSEAGRGTGELFF
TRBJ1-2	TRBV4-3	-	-	TGCGCCAGCAGCCAAGATTTCCGGGGGGCCGGCTATGGCTACACCTTC	CASSQDFRGAGYGYTF
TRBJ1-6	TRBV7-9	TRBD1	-	TGTGCCAGCAGCTATATGGACAGGGGGCTCTCACCCCTCCACTTT	CASSYMDRGLSPLHF
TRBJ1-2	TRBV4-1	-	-	TGCGCCAGCAGCCAAGATCGTGGAGGGGAGGCAGGCTATGGCTACACCTTC	CASSQDRGGEAGYGYTF
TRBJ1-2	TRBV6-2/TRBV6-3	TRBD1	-	TGTGCCAGCAGTTACTCCACTGAGACCGGGACAGGGGTAAAAGCCCATGGCTACACCTTC	CASSYSTETGTGVKAHGYTF
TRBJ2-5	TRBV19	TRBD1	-	TGTGCCAGTAGTATAGATGCCGGGACAGGGTCATGGAAAGAGACCCAGTACTTC	CASSIDAGTGSWKETQYF
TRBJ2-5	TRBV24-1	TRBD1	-	TGTGCCACCAGCTTCACAGGGGCCCCACAAGAGACCCAGTACTTC	CATSFTGAPQETQYF
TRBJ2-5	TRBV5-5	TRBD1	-	TGTGCCAGCAGCTTGGCGGGGACAGGGATTGGAGGGGAGACCCAGTACTTC	CASSLAGTGIGGETQYF
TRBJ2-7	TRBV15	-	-	TGTGCCACCAGCAGAGAAGGGGTCGAGCAGTACTTC	CATSREGVEQYF
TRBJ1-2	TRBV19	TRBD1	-	TGTGCCAGTAGTTACACCGGGACAGGGATTAACTATGGCTACACCTTC	CASSYTGTGINYGYTF
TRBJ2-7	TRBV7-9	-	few	TGTGCCAGCAGCTTAGCGGTAGCCTACGAGCAGTACTTC	CASSLAVAYEQYF
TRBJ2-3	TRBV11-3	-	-	TGTGCCAGCAGCTTAGGTCTAGCCAACACAGATACGCAGTATTTT	CASSLGLANTDTQYF
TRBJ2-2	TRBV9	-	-	TGTGCCAGCAGCGTACGGAGGGACGCGAACACCGGGGAGCTGTTTTTT	CASSVRRDANTGELFF
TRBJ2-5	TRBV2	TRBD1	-	TGTGCCAGCAGTGGGGACAGAAAAGAGACCCAGTACTTC	CASSGDRKETQYF
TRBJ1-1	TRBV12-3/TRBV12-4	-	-	TGTGCCAGCAGTCGACAGGTCACTACTGAAGCTTTCTTT	CASSRQVTTEAFF
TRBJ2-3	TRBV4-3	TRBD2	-	TGCGCCAGCAGCCTACAGCGGGGGGGGGCATCTGATACGCAGTATTTT	CASSLQRGGASDTQYF
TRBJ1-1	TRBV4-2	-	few	TGTGCCAGCAGCCAAGATTACAGCGGTGAAGCTTTCTTT	CASSQDYSGEAFF
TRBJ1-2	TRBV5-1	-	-	TGCGCCAGCAGCTTGGGACAGTTTTATGGCTACACCTTC	CASSLGQFYGYTF
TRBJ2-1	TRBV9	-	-	TGTGCCAGCAGCGTACAGGGTTCTGGGCAGTTCTTC	CASSVQGSGQFF
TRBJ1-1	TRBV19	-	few	TGTGCCAGTAGTATATCCCATTGGGCCCTTGAAGCTTTCTTT	CASSISHWALEAFF
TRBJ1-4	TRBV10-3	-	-	TGTGCCATCAGCCCCGGGGGAGGAAATGAAAAACTGTTTTTT	CAISPGGGNEKLFF
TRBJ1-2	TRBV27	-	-	TGTGCCAGCAGTCCCACTAGGACAGTGACGGGCTACACCTTC	CASSPTRTVTGYTF
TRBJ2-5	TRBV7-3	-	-	TGTGCCAGCAGCTTAACAGGCGGGCAAGCTTCGCAAGAGACCCAGTACTTC	CASSLTGGQASQETQYF
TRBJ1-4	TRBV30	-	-	TGTGCCTGGAGTGTACTAAAAGGTGGGGAAAAACTGTTTTTT	CAWSVLKGGEKLFF
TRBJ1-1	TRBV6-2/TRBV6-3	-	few	TGTGCCAGCAGTTACTTCAGGGGAACTGAAGCTTTCTTT	CASSYFRGTEAFF
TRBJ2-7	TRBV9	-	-	TGTGCCAGCAGCGTAGCCGGGACATCCTACGAGCAGTACTTC	CASSVAGTSYEQYF
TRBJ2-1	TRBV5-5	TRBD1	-	TGTGCCAGCAGCTTGATGGCCAACAGGGGTCACAATGAGCAGTTCTTC	CASSLMANRGHNEQFF
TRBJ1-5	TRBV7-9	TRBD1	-	TGTGCCAGCAGCCCTGAAGGGGGCGATCAGCCCCAGCATTTT	CASSPEGGDQPQHF
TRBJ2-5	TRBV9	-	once	TGTGCCAGCAGCGCGGGACTTCACCAAGAGACCCAGTACTTC	CASSAGLHQETQYF
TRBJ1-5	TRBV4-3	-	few	TGCGCCAGCAGCCCTAGCTTGGGTAGCAATCAGCCCCAGCATTTT	CASSPSLGSNQPQHF